This TCR beta chain was captured by sequencing in a study of OX40 agonist ivuxolimab in advanced cancers. Overall study findings and caveats: Mean expanded clone counts were higher in CD8+ than CD4+ T cells. Patients who responded partially at 0.1-3.0 mg/kg showed clonal expansion ranking among the lowest.

With 2 bases removed from V and 2 bases from J, the gap between germline ends came to 11 bases. CDR1 and CDR2 (germline): LNHDA, SQIVND (reference sequence). The CDR3 has 15 residues. TCRdb's table, derived via immunoSEQ multiplex PCR, lists solely in-frame clones and lacks some. The data contain about 50,000 clones, 80% to 95% of them singletons. This clone has a single count. What it recognizes is unknown. The chain carries TRBV19 and TRBJ2-3, with a weak D call TRBD1 (5 bases). The sequence came from an adult with an advanced solid tumor such as melanoma, head and neck, liver or kidney cancer. The specimen was CD4+ or CD8+ T cells sorted from blood, collected in a trial of the OX40 agonist ivuxolimab. CDR3 sequence reads: CASSIRAGFTDTQYF. The CDR3 coding sequence is TGTGCCAGTAGTATAAGGGCAGGGTTCACAGATACGCAGTATTTT.